Listed below are T cell receptor beta chains from one sample, sequenced in a study of T-cell reconstitution after alpha-beta-depleted transplantation in children. MiXCR was run by TCRdb on the PCR reads, yielding one entry per CDR3 protein. Altogether a few hundred thousand distinct CDR3 sequences are present, about 9.6% being singletons, with the ten largest covering approximately 5%. The source material was PBMCs from the stem cell graft donor, sampled from the stem cell graft. The receptors come from a human donor who donated a stem cell graft to a child with SCID. Both conserved end residues are part of each CDR3. A D gene is named only where the DNA matches it firmly. The size entry is marked missing in some rows and otherwise reads once, few, many or a size class.

clone_size	v_call	j_call	d_call	cdr3_length	cdr3_aa	cdr3_nt
many	TRBV28	TRBJ2-4	NA	15	CASSPGQIAKNIQYF	TGTGCCAGCAGCCCTGGACAGATAGCCAAAAACATTCAGTACTTC
many	TRBV5-6	TRBJ1-2	NA	12	CASSAREYGYTF	TGTGCCAGCAGCGCCAGGGAGTATGGCTACACCTTC
many	TRBV9	TRBJ2-2	NA	15	CASSATGSLTGELFF	TGTGCCAGCAGCGCAACGGGGAGTCTCACCGGGGAGCTGTTTTTT
many	TRBV16	TRBJ1-2	NA	17	CASSSAGDETLRYGYTF	TGTGCCAGCAGCAGCGCGGGCGATGAGACCCTTAGGTATGGCTACACCTTC
many	TRBV20-1	TRBJ1-2	NA	9	CSASYGYTF	TGCAGTGCTAGCTATGGCTACACCTTC
NA	TRBV7-2	TRBJ1-2	NA	13	CSSSLAHNYGYTF	TGTTCCAGCAGCTTAGCGCACAACTATGGCTACACCTTC
many	TRBV5-6	TRBJ1-2	TRBD1	15	CASSHRDRPNYGYTF	TGTGCCAGCAGCCATAGGGACAGGCCCAACTATGGCTACACCTTC
many	TRBV20-1	TRBJ1-1	NA	12	CSVGGLNTEAFF	TGCAGCGTGGGAGGCTTGAACACTGAAGCTTTCTTT
many	TRBV5-1	TRBJ2-3	TRBD2	17	CASSLAPSGGARDTQYF	TGCGCCAGCAGCTTGGCTCCTAGCGGGGGGGCCAGAGATACGCAGTATTTT
NA	TRBV2	TRBJ1-5	NA	12	CASSPGFGPQHF	TGTGCCAGCAGTCCCGGCTTTGGGCCCCAGCATTTT
few	TRBV5-1	TRBJ2-1	TRBD1	15	CASSLRDRGYNEQFF	TGCGCCAGCAGCCTCCGGGACAGGGGTTACAATGAGCAGTTCTTC
many	TRBV12-3/TRBV12-4	TRBJ2-3	TRBD2	16	CASRGGRGGVTDTQYF	TGTGCCAGCAGGGGGGGTCGGGGGGGCGTCACAGATACGCAGTATTTT
many	TRBV7-9	TRBJ2-1	TRBD2	16	CASSARLAGLGNEQFF	TGTGCCAGCAGCGCAAGGCTAGCGGGACTAGGCAATGAGCAGTTCTTC
many	TRBV7-8	TRBJ2-2	NA	16	CASSLLNSQNTGELFF	TGTGCCAGCAGCCTCCTAAACAGCCAGAACACCGGGGAGCTGTTTTTT
few	TRBV4-2	TRBJ2-2	NA	16	CASSPRLGPEGGELFF	TGTGCCAGCAGCCCACGACTGGGTCCCGAGGGCGGGGAGCTGTTTTTT
few	TRBV4-2	TRBJ1-5	NA	15	CASSQAGGANQPQHF	TGTGCCAGCAGCCAAGCCGGGGGGGCGAATCAGCCCCAGCATTTT
many	TRBV20-1	TRBJ1-1	NA	13	CSARLGESTEAFF	TGCAGTGCTAGACTCGGGGAGAGCACTGAAGCTTTCTTT
few	TRBV9	TRBJ1-4	NA	13	CASSGAYSEKLFF	TGTGCCAGCAGCGGAGCCTACAGTGAAAAACTGTTTTTT
many	TRBV5-1	TRBJ1-1	NA	14	CATRISQRGTEAFF	TGCGCCACCAGGATAAGCCAGCGGGGCACTGAAGCTTTCTTT
many	TRBV12-3/TRBV12-4	TRBJ2-3	NA	14	CASSLAATTDTQYF	TGTGCCAGCAGTTTAGCGGCCACCACAGATACGCAGTATTTT
many	TRBV12-3/TRBV12-4	TRBJ1-2	NA	15	CASSLRAGLGYGYTF	TGTGCCAGCAGTTTAAGGGCAGGACTAGGCTATGGCTACACCTTC
many	TRBV5-5	TRBJ1-2	NA	14	CASSPRDTKYGYTF	TGTGCCAGCAGCCCCCGGGACACTAAGTATGGCTACACCTTC
NA	TRBV4-2	TRBJ2-1	TRBD2	20	CASSQVGLAGGGWSYNEQFF	TGTGCCAGCAGCCAAGTGGGACTAGCGGGGGGGGGCTGGTCCTACAATGAGCAGTTCTTC
many	TRBV4-3	TRBJ1-1	NA	13	CASRRTVAAEAFF	TGCGCCAGCAGGAGGACAGTGGCGGCTGAAGCTTTCTTT
many	TRBV12-3/TRBV12-4	TRBJ2-7	TRBD1	14	CASSSGQGGREQYF	TGTGCCAGCAGTTCGGGACAGGGAGGGCGCGAGCAGTACTTC
many	TRBV20-1	TRBJ1-2	NA	14	CSARGYEGTYGYTF	TGCAGTGCTAGAGGGTACGAGGGGACCTATGGCTACACCTTC
many	TRBV5-1	TRBJ2-1	NA	14	CASSWGTGRDEQFF	TGCGCCAGCAGCTGGGGGACTGGGCGAGATGAGCAGTTCTTC
many	TRBV7-3	TRBJ2-5	TRBD1	17	CASSLSGTGPIQETQYF	TGTGCCAGCAGCTTAAGCGGGACAGGCCCTATCCAAGAGACCCAGTACTTC
many	TRBV27	TRBJ2-5	TRBD2	16	CASGFLASGGQETQYF	TGTGCCAGCGGCTTTTTGGCTAGCGGGGGGCAAGAGACCCAGTACTTC
NA	TRBV29-1	TRBJ2-1	NA	17	CSVDPGDNHIFHNEQFF	TGCAGCGTAGATCCAGGGGACAACCATATCTTCCACAATGAGCAGTTCTTC
few	TRBV6-2/TRBV6-3	TRBJ1-6	NA	17	CASSPGGTQGIASPLHF	TGTGCCAGCAGCCCCGGAGGGACGCAGGGGATTGCTTCACCCCTCCACTTT
NA	TRBV15	TRBJ1-5	NA	13	CATSRDPWQPQHF	TGTGCCACCAGCAGAGATCCTTGGCAGCCCCAGCATTTT
many	TRBV4-3	TRBJ2-3	NA	15	CASSQEGQIEDTQYF	TGCGCCAGCAGCCAAGAGGGTCAGATCGAAGATACGCAGTATTTT
many	TRBV2	TRBJ2-3	TRBD2	16	CASRKESGGRPDTQYF	TGTGCCAGCAGGAAAGAAAGCGGGGGGCGTCCAGATACGCAGTATTTT
many	TRBV5-5	TRBJ2-2	NA	13	CASSPWDTGELFF	TGTGCCAGCAGCCCGTGGGACACCGGGGAGCTGTTTTTT
NA	TRBV6-5	TRBJ2-7	TRBD1	16	CASSYSGQGASYEQYF	TGTGCCAGCAGTTACTCAGGACAGGGGGCCTCCTACGAGCAGTACTTC
many	TRBV3-1	TRBJ2-1	TRBD2	17	CASSQSIGGGVYNEQFF	TGTGCCAGCAGCCAATCAATTGGGGGGGGGGTTTACAATGAGCAGTTCTTC
many	TRBV12-3/TRBV12-4	TRBJ1-1	TRBD1	14	CASRAQQGAAEAFF	TGTGCCAGCCGGGCGCAACAGGGGGCGGCTGAAGCTTTCTTT
NA	TRBV7-3	TRBJ2-3	TRBD1	14	CASSWDRLTDTQYF	TGTGCCAGCAGTTGGGACAGACTCACAGATACGCAGTATTTT
many	TRBV27	TRBJ1-2	TRBD1	15	CASSLAGGTNYGYTF	TGTGCCAGCAGTTTGGCAGGGGGTACGAACTATGGCTACACCTTC
many	TRBV5-1	TRBJ2-7	NA	16	CASSSHWQTKSYEQYF	TGCGCCAGCAGCTCCCATTGGCAGACCAAATCCTACGAGCAGTACTTC
many	TRBV9	TRBJ1-1	NA	14	CASSVGPQNTEAFF	TGTGCCAGCAGCGTAGGACCACAGAACACTGAAGCTTTCTTT
many	TRBV6-5	TRBJ1-6	NA	16	CASSYGPPVENSPLHF	TGTGCCAGCAGTTACGGACCCCCAGTGGAGAATTCACCCCTCCACTTT
many	TRBV21-1	TRBJ1-2	NA	12	CASSTINYGYTF	TGTGCCAGCAGTACCATCAACTATGGCTACACCTTC
many	TRBV5-1	TRBJ2-1	NA	12	CASSLGGGPLFF	TGCGCCAGCAGCTTGGGGGGAGGCCCTTTGTTCTTC
many	TRBV6-5	TRBJ2-6	TRBD1	18	CASSYSRTGSSGANVLTF	TGTGCCAGCAGTTACTCACGGACAGGGTCCTCTGGGGCCAACGTCCTGACTTTC
many	TRBV28	TRBJ2-1	TRBD2	14	CASSLGGAVNEQFF	TGTGCCAGCAGTTTGGGAGGGGCCGTAAATGAGCAGTTCTTC
many	TRBV20-1	TRBJ2-1	TRBD2	14	CSAYRTGGANEQFF	TGCAGTGCTTATCGGACCGGGGGGGCCAATGAGCAGTTCTTC
NA	TRBV7-9	TRBJ2-5	NA	16	CSSSLGAGAKQETQYF	TGTTCCAGCAGCTTAGGGGCGGGCGCCAAACAAGAGACCCAGTACTTC
many	TRBV7-9	TRBJ1-1	NA	13	CASSLFAGTEAFF	TGTGCCAGCAGCTTATTTGCGGGGACTGAAGCTTTCTTT
many	TRBV5-1	TRBJ2-3	NA	16	CASSLFGDLDTDTQYF	TGCGCCAGCAGCCTATTCGGGGATTTGGACACAGATACGCAGTATTTT
NA	TRBV30	TRBJ2-4	TRBD1	15	CAWSYEGADKNIQYF	TGTGCCTGGAGTTACGAGGGGGCTGACAAAAACATTCAGTACTTC
many	TRBV7-2	TRBJ1-3	NA	14	CASSFRGTGNTIYF	TGTGCCAGCAGCTTTAGGGGCACTGGAAACACCATATATTTT
many	TRBV7-2	TRBJ2-5	TRBD2	15	CASSTSSGTRETQYF	TGTGCCAGCAGCACATCTAGCGGAACGCGGGAGACCCAGTACTTC
many	TRBV7-9	TRBJ1-5	NA	13	CASSPQGNQPQHF	TGTGCCAGCAGCCCACAGGGTAATCAGCCCCAGCATTTT
many	TRBV6-6	TRBJ1-1	NA	12	CASSSGVTEAFF	TGTGCCAGCAGTTCAGGGGTGACTGAAGCTTTCTTT
NA	TRBV27	TRBJ2-3	NA	14	CASNPGESTDTQYF	TGTGCCAGCAACCCCGGGGAGAGCACAGATACGCAGTATTTT
many	TRBV9	TRBJ2-7	TRBD1	17	CASSVIRGIPISYEQYF	TGTGCCAGCAGCGTCATCAGGGGGATTCCGATCTCCTACGAGCAGTACTTC
few	TRBV6-1	TRBJ1-1	TRBD1	14	CASRRDRVGTEAFF	TGTGCCAGCAGGCGAGACAGGGTGGGCACTGAAGCTTTCTTT